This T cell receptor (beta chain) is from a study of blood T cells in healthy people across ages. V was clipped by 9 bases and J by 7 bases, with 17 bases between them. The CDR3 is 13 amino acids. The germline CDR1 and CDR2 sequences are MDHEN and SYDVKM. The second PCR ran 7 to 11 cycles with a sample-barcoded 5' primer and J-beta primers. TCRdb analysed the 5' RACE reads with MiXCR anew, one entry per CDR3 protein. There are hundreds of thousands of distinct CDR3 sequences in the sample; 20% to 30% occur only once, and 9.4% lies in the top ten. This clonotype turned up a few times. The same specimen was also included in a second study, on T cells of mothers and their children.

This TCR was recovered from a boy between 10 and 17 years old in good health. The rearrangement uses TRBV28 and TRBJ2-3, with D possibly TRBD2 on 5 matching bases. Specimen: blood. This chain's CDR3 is CASRETLVNTQYF. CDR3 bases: TGTGCCAGTCGGGAAACCCTCGTGAATACGCAGTATTTT. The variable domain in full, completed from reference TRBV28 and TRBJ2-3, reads DVKVTQSSRYLVKRTGEKVFLECVQDMDHENMFWYRQDPGLGLRLIYFSYDVKMKEKGDIPEGYSVSREKKERFSLILESASTNQTSMYLCASRETLVNTQYFGPGTRLTVL.